Shown below are 20 T cell receptor beta chains from a single sample sequenced in a study of blood T cell repertoires in COVID-19. Libraries were prepared by immunoSEQ multiplex PCR; TCRdb keeps only in-frame clonotypes and omits some of them. The sample has roughly 350,000 clones; around 86% are singletons. What was sequenced was peripheral blood. The source of these receptors is a woman aged 45-65 years with COVID-19, enrolled during active disease.

The chain has TRBV21-1 and TRBJ1-3; the D call in the table, TRBD1, was not verified against the DNA. TRBV21-1 is noted as a pseudogene. This CDR3 comprises 18 residues. The CDR3 nucleotides read TGTGCCAGCAGCCCAAGGGGTTGGGGAACCTACTCTGGAAACACCATATATTTT. Translation: CASSPRGWGTYSGNTIYF.

This clone was seen only a few times. Germline and junction disagree at one end, which may indicate a read error. The same CDR3 also results from other DNA sequences found in this sample. The V and J genes are TRBV7-7 and TRBJ2-7; 10 nucleotides line up with TRBD1. The germline gives CDR1 SSHAT, CDR2 FNYEAQ (reference sequence). The CDR3 runs 16 residues. DNA of the CDR3: TGTGCTAGCAGCTCGAACGTCGGGACAGGGGCCTACGAGCAGTACTTC. Translating gives CASSSNVGTGAYEQYF.

V gene TRBV7-2 combines with J gene TRBJ1-4; TRBD1 might be the D (6 bases). The length of the CDR3 is 15 residues. With 3 bases removed from V and 2 bases from J, the gap between germline ends came to 10 bases. Germline CDR1 and CDR2: SGHTA and FQGNSA. CDR3 DNA: TGTGCCAGCAGCTTCAACAGGGTCACTAATGAAAAACTGTTTTTT. This codes for CASSFNRVTNEKLFF. Using reference TRBV7-2 and TRBJ1-4 for the parts outside the CDR3, the full variable domain is GAGVSQSPSNKVTEKGKDVELRCDPISGHTALYWYRQSLGQGLEFLIYFQGNSAPDKSGLPSDRFSAERTGGSVSTLTIQRTQQEDSAVYLCASSFNRVTNEKLFFGSGTQLSVL.

This chain uses TRBV7-2 with TRBJ2-3; 8 bases agree with TRBD2. Germline V gene sequence: CDR1 SGHTA, CDR2 FQGNSA. This CDR3 has 16 amino acids. Losses at the gene ends were 4 bases for V and 0 bases for J; bases not matched to a gene: 6. DNA of the CDR3: TGTGCCAGCAGCTCCAGAGCGGGAGTTAGCACAGATACGCAGTATTTT. Residues: CASSSRAGVSTDTQYF.

The rearrangement links TRBV7-8 to TRBJ1-5; 7 bases line up with TRBD1. The CDR3 runs 15 residues. In germline, CDR1 is SGHVS, CDR2 FQNEAQ. Losses at the gene ends were 0 bases for V and 5 bases for J; bases not matched to a gene: 4. CDR3 nucleotide sequence: TGTGCCAGCAGCTTAGCGCGGACAGGACATCAGCCCCAGCATTTT. The encoded protein is CASSLARTGHQPQHF.

V usage is TRBV6-5 and J usage is TRBJ2-3; a weak D match, TRBD1 (5 bases). V lost 2 bases to trimming and J lost 8 bases, with 17 bases between them. The V gene's germline CDR1 is MNHEY and CDR2 SVGAGI. This CDR3 region has 15 residues. The CDR3 sequence is CASSYRRGAQSTQYF. Written as DNA, the CDR3 is TGTGCCAGCAGTTACCGCCGTGGGGCCCAGAGTACGCAGTATTTT.

The chain carries TRBV25-1 and TRBJ2-7; 7 nucleotides align to TRBD2. The CDR3 is 15 amino acids. Trimming at V came to 2 bases and at J to 0 bases, leaving 4 bases not matched to a gene. In germline, CDR1 is MGHDK, CDR2 SYGVNS. The CDR3 reads CASSEGRAGSYEQYF. The CDR3 nucleotides are TGTGCCAGCAGTGAAGGGAGGGCGGGCTCCTACGAGCAGTACTTC.

This clone occurred once. J is TRBJ2-5 and V is TRBV6-2 or TRBV6-3; 9 bases are a match to TRBD2. CDR3 length: 15 residues. V lost 4 bases to trimming and J lost 5 bases; unmatched junction nucleotides: 8. Germline CDR1 reads MNHEY; CDR2 reads SVGEGT. The CDR3 DNA follows: TGTGCCAGCAGTTGGGCTAGCGGGGCCTACGAGACCCAGTACTTC. Protein: CASSWASGAYETQYF.

The rearrangement links TRBV19 to TRBJ2-3, with 13 nucleotides matching TRBD2. In germline, CDR1 is LNHDA, CDR2 SQIVND (reference sequence). The CDR3 is made up of 16 amino acids. Trimming took 1 base from V and 4 from J; bases not matched to a gene: 2. The CDR3 DNA reads as TGTGCCAGTAGTATAGGACTAGCGGGAGGCCCAGATACGCAGTATTTT. Protein product: CASSIGLAGGPDTQYF. Filled out from reference TRBV19 and TRBJ2-3, the complete variable domain reads DGGITQSPKYLFRKEGQNVTLSCEQNLNHDAMYWYRQDPGQGLRLIYYSQIVNDFQKGDIAEGYSVSREKKESFPLTVTSAQKNPTAFYLCASSIGLAGGPDTQYFGPGTRLTVL.

The chain has TRBV21-1 and TRBJ2-1; TRBD1, as called in the table, went unchecked against the DNA. TRBV21-1 is designated a pseudogene. CDR3 length: 13 amino acids. CDR3 loop: CASSMDRGDEQFF. The CDR3 DNA is TGTGCCAGCAGCATGGACAGGGGAGACGAGCAGTTCTTC.

The rearrangement links TRBV29-1 to TRBJ2-5, with D possibly TRBD1 on 6 matching bases. The CDR3 spans 13 residues. Germline V gene data show CDR1 as SQVTM and CDR2 as ANQGSEA. The V end was cut by 6 bases, the J end by 1 base, with 12 bases between. The DNA of the CDR3 is TGCAGCGTACGCGGACAGACCCAAGAGACCCAGTACTTC. This encodes CSVRGQTQETQYF.

The table lists this clone with a few counts. The chain joins TRBV12-5 to TRBJ1-2; D is perhaps TRBD1 (5 bases). The germline V and J ends were trimmed by 5 bases and 2 bases, with 18 bases remaining between them. Germline V gene sequence: CDR1 LGHNT, CDR2 FRNRAP. CDR3 length: 16 residues. Written as DNA, the CDR3 is TGTGCTAGTGGTCCACCCGGGACGGGGGGAAACTATGGCTACACCTTC. Translated, it gives CASGPPGTGGNYGYTF.

This chain joins TRBV27 and TRBJ2-7; D is perhaps TRBD2 (6 bases). Trimming pared 4 bases from V and 4 bases from J, leaving 17 bases between. CDR3 size: 15 residues. Germline V gene lookup returns CDR1 MNHEY and CDR2 SMNVEV (reference sequence). CDR3 bases: TGTGCCAGCAGTTGGGGCGGGGCGGCCTTGTACGAGCAGTACTTC. It is translated as CASSWGGAALYEQYF.

A few counts support this clone. J is TRBJ2-5 and V is TRBV21-1; whether TRBD2, the table's D call, matches the DNA was not checked. TRBV21-1 is assigned pseudogene status. The CDR3 runs 15 residues. As DNA, the CDR3 is TGTGCCACCCGTAAACAAGCGGGATTAACAGAGACCCAGTACTTC. Its translation is CATRKQAGLTETQYF.

CDR3 DNA: TGTGCCAGCAGCTTTAGCGGGGAGCAGTACTTC. It specifies CASSFSGEQYF. This sequence joins TRBV7-2 and TRBJ2-7; 7 nucleotides align to TRBD2. CDR1 is SGHTA and CDR2 is FQGNSA in the germline V gene. CDR3 length equals 11 residues. The ends lost 3 bases at V and 7 bases at J; junction bases unmatched: 0.

This chain links TRBV6-2 or TRBV6-3 with TRBJ2-1, with D possibly matching TRBD2 (6 bases). Trimming took off 2 bases at V and 9 bases at J, with 14 bases between the two ends. Germline-derived CDR1 and CDR2 are MNHEY and SVGEGT. CDR3 length: 14 amino acids. This CDR3 reads CASSYTGAWSEQFF. CDR3 coding DNA: TGTGCCAGCAGTTACACGGGAGCGTGGAGTGAGCAGTTCTTC.

The CDR3 DNA sequence: TGTGCCTGGAGCAGAAGCGTCGGCCCAGATACGCAGTATTTT. Its protein is CAWSRSVGPDTQYF. The chain uses TRBV30 and TRBJ2-3; D is unclear. The germline gives CDR1 GTSNPN, CDR2 SVGIG (reference sequence). This CDR3 has 14 residues. Trimming took 3 bases from V and 4 from J, leaving 14 bases between them. The complete variable domain, with remaining parts taken from reference TRBV30 and TRBJ2-3, reads SQTIHQWPATLVQPVGSPLSLECTVEGTSNPNLYWYRQAAGRGLQLLFYSVGIGQISSEVPQNLSASRPQDRQFILSSKKLLLSDSGFYLCAWSRSVGPDTQYFGPGTRLTVL.

The chain carries TRBV19 and TRBJ2-3, with D maybe TRBD2 (7 bases). Germline values: CDR1 LNHDA, CDR2 SQIVND (reference sequence). This CDR3 has 14 amino acids. V lost 9 bases, J lost 5 bases, and 18 bases lay in between. CDR3 in amino acids: CASREAGGLDTQYF. DNA for the CDR3: TGTGCCAGCCGGGAGGCCGGGGGGCTAGATACGCAGTATTTT.

This chain uses TRBV19 with TRBJ1-3, with TRBD1 as a possible D gene (6 bases). The germline V and J ends were trimmed by 7 bases and 0 bases, with 13 bases remaining between them. This CDR3 has 15 residues. Germline V CDR1 and CDR2: LNHDA, SQIVND (reference sequence). CDR3 DNA sequence: TGTGCCAGTATGGCAGGGGATTTCTCTGGAAACACCATATATTTT. Amino acid sequence: CASMAGDFSGNTIYF.

The chain recombines TRBV11-1 with TRBJ2-5; tentative D call: TRBD2 (6 bases). Germline-derived CDR1 and CDR2 are SGHAT and FQDESV (reference sequence). V lost 6 bases, J lost 5 bases, and 10 bases lay in between. The CDR3 contains 12 residues. The CDR3 loop is CASRKGTETQYF. In DNA form, the CDR3 reads TGTGCCAGCAGAAAGGGGACTGAGACCCAGTACTTC.